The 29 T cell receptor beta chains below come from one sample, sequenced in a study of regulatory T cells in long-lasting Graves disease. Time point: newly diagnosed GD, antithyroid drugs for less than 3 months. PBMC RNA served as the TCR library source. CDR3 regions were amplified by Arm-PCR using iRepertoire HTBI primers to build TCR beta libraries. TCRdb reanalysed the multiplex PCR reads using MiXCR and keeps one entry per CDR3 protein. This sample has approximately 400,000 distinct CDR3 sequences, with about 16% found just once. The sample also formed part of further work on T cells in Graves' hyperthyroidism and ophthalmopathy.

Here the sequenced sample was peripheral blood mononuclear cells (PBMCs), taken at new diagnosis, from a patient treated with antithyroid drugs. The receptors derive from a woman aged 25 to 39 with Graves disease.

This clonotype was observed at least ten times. CDR3 sequence (DNA): TGCAGCGTTGATCGGCCGGGACAGGCCCAAGAGACCCAGTACTTC. It encodes CSVDRPGQAQETQYF. The chain joins TRBV29-1 to TRBJ2-5; 8 bases map to TRBD1. V was clipped by 3 bases and J by 1 base; unmatched bases: 7. Per the germline V gene, CDR1 is SQVTM and CDR2 is ANQGSEA. This CDR3 is built from 15 residues.

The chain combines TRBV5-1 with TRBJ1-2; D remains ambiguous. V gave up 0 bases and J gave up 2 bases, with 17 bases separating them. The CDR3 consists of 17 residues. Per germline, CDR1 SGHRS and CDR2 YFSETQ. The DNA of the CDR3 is TGCGCCAGCAGCTTGGGAGGTTCGTTAGGCAGCAACTATGGCTACACCTTC. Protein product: CASSLGGSLGSNYGYTF.

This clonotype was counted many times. The CDR3 is CATGGPEQFF. The CDR3 DNA is TGTGCCACCGGGGGGCCTGAGCAGTTCTTC. This rearrangement joins TRBV28 to TRBJ2-1, with a tentative D call TRBD2 (7 bases). Trimming removed 10 bases from V and 9 bases from J, with 10 bases in between. The CDR3 covers 10 residues. CDR1 and CDR2 (germline): MDHEN, SYDVKM.

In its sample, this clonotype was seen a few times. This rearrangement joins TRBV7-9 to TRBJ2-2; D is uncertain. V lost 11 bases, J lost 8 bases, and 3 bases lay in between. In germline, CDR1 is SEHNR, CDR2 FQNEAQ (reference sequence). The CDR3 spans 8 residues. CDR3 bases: TGTGCCTGGGGGGAGCTGTTTTTT. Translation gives CAWGELFF.

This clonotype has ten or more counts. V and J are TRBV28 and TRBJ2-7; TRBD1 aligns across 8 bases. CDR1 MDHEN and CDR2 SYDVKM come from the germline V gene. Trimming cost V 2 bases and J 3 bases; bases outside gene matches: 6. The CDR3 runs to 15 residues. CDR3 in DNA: TGTGCCAGCAGTTTACTTGGACAGGGTATCTACGAGCAGTACTTC. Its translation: CASSLLGQGIYEQYF.

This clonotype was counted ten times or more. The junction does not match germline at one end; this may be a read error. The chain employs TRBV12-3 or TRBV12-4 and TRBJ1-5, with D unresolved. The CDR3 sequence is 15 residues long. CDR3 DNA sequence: TGTGCCAGCAGCTTAGCTGGTGGAAGCAATCAGCCCCAGCATTTT. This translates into CASSLAGGSNQPQHF.

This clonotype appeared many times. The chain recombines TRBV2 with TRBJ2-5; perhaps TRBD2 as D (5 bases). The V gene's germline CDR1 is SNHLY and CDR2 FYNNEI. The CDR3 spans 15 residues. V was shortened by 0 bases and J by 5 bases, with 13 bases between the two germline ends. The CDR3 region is CASSEARSRRETQYF. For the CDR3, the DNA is TGTGCCAGCAGTGAAGCGCGTTCGAGGAGGGAGACCCAGTACTTC. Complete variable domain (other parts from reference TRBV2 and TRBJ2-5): EPEVTQTPSHQVTQMGQEVILRCVPISNHLYFYWYRQILGQKVEFLVSFYNNEISEKSEIFDDQFSVERPDGSNFTLKIRSTKLEDSAMYFCASSEARSRRETQYFGPGTRLLVL.

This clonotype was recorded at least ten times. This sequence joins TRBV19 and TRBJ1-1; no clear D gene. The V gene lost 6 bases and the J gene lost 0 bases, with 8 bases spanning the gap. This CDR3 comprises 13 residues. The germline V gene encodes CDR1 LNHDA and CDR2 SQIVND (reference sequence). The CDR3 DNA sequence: TGTGCCAGTAGATTGGGAATGAACACTGAAGCTTTCTTT. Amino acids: CASRLGMNTEAFF.

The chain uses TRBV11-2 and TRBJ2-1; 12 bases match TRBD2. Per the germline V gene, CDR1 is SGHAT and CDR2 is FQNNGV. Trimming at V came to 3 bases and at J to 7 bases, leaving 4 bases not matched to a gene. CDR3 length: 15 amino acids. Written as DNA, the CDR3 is TGTGCCAGCAGCTTCTCTAGCGGGAGGGCTAATGAGCAGTTCTTC. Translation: CASSFSSGRANEQFF.

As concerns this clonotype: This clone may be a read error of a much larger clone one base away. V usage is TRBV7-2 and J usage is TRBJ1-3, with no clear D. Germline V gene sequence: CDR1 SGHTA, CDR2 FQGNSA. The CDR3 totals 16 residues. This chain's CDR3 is CASSFGSISSGDTIYF. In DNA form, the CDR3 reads TGTGCCAGCAGCTTTGGTAGTATCAGTTCTGGAGACACCATATATTTT. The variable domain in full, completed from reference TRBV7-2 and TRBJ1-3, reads GAGVSQSPSNKVTEKGKDVELRCDPISGHTALYWYRQSLGQGLEFLIYFQGNSAPDKSGLPSDRFSAERTGGSVSTLTIQRTQQEDSAVYLCASSFGSISSGDTIYFGEGSWLTVV.

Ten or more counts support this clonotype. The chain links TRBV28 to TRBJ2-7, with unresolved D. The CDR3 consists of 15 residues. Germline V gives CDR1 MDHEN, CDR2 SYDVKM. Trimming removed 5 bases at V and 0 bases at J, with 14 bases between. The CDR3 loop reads CASSPVLISSYEQYF. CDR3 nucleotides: TGTGCCAGCAGTCCTGTTCTAATTAGCTCCTACGAGCAGTACTTC.

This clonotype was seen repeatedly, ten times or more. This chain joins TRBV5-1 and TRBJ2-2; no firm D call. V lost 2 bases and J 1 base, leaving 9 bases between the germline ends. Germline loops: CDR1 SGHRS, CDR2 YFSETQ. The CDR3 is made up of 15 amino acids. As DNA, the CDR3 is TGCGCCAGCAGCTTCGAACCAGAGAACACCGGGGAGCTGTTTTTT. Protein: CASSFEPENTGELFF. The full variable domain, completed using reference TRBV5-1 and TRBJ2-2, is KAGVTQTPRYLIKTRGQQVTLSCSPISGHRSVSWYQQTPGQGLQFLFEYFSETQRNKGNFPGRFSGRQFSNSRSEMNVSTLELGDSALYLCASSFEPENTGELFFGEGSRLTVL.

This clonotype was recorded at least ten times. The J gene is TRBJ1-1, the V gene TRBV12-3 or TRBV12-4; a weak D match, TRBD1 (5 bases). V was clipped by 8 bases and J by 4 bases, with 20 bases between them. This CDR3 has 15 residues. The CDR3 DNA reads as TGTGCCAGCCTCCCCCGGGGGGGAGGCGGCACTGAAGCTTTCTTT. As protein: CASLPRGGGGTEAFF.

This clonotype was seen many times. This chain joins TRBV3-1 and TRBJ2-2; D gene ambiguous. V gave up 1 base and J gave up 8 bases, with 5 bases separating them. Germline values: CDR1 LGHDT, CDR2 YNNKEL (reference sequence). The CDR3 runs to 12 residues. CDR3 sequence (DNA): TGTGCCAGCAGCCAAGCTGAAGGGGAGCTGTTTTTT. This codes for CASSQAEGELFF. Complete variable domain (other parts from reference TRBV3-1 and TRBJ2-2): DTAVSQTPKYLVTQMGNDKSIKCEQNLGHDTMYWYKQDSKKFLKIMFSYNNKELIINETVPNRFSPKSPDKAHLNLHINSLELGDSAVYFCASSQAEGELFFGEGSRLTVL.

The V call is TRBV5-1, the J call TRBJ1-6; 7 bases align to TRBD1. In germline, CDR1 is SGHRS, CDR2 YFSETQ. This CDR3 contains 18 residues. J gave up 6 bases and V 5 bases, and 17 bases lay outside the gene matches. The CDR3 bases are TGCGCCAGCAGTTTTAAACCCCTTTCAGGGGGACCTAATTCACCCCTCCACTTT. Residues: CASSFKPLSGGPNSPLHF.

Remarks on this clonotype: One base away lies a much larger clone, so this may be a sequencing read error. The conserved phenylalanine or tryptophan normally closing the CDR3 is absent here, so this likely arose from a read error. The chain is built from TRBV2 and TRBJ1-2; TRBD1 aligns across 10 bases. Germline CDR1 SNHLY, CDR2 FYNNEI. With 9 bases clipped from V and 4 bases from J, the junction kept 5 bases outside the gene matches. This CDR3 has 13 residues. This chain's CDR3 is CASFGQGVYGYTS. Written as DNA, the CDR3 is TGTGCCAGTTTTGGACAGGGGGTCTATGGCTACACCTCC.

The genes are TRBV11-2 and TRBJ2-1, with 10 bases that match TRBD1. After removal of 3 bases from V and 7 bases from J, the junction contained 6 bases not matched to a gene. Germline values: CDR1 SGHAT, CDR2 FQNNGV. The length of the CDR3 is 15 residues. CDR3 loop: CASSLAGGQGNEQFF. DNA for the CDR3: TGTGCCAGCAGCTTGGCCGGGGGACAGGGGAATGAGCAGTTCTTC.

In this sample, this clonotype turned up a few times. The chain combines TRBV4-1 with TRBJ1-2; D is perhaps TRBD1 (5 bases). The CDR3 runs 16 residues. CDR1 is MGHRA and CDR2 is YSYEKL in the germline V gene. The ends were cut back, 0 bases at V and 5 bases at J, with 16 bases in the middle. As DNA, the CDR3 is TGCGCCAGCAGCCAAGATCAGTCCTCTGGGGGTTATGGCTACACCTTC. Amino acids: CASSQDQSSGGYGYTF.

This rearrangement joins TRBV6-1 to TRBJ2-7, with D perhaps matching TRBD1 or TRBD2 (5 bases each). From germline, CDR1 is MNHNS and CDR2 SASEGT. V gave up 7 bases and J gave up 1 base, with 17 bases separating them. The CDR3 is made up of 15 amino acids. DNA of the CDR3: TGTGCCAGCACGGAATTCGGGGCGAAATCCTACGAGCAGTACTTC. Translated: CASTEFGAKSYEQYF.

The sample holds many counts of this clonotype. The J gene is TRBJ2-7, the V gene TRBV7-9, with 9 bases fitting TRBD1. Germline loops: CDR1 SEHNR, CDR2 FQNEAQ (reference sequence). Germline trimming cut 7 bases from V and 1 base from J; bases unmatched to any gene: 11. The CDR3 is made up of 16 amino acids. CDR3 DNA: TGTGCCAGCAACTCAGACGCCGGGACAGGGTCCTACGAGCAGTACTTC. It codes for CASNSDAGTGSYEQYF. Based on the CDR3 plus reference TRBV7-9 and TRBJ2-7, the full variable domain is DTGVSQNPRHKITKRGQNVTFRCDPISEHNRLYWYRQTLGQGPEFLTYFQNEAQLEKSRLLSDRFSAERPKGSFSTLEIQRTEQGDSAMYLCASNSDAGTGSYEQYFGPGTRLTVT.

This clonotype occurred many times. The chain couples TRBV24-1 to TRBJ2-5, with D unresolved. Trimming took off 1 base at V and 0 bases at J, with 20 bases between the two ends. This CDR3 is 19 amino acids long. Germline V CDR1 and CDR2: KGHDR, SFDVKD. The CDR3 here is CATSDLPGRANPYQETQYF. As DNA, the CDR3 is TGTGCCACCAGTGATTTACCCGGTCGGGCTAACCCGTACCAAGAGACCCAGTACTTC.

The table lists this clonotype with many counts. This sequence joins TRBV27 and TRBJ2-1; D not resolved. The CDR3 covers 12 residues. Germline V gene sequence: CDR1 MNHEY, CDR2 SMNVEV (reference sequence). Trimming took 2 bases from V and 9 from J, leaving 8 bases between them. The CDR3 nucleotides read TGTGCCAGCAGTTTACCTTGGGTTGAGCAGTTCTTC. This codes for CASSLPWVEQFF.

CDR3 bases: TGTGCCAGTAGTACGTGGGGGACTAGCGCCGGGGAGCTGTTTTTT. Its translation: CASSTWGTSAGELFF. This chain connects TRBV19 to TRBJ2-2; 10 bases fit TRBD2. In germline, CDR1 is LNHDA, CDR2 SQIVND (reference sequence). The CDR3 spans 15 residues. After removal of 4 bases from V and 6 bases from J, the junction contained 5 bases not matched to a gene.

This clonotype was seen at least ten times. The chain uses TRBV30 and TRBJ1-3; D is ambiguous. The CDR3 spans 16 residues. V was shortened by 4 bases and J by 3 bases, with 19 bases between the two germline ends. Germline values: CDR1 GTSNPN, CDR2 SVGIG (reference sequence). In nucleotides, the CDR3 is TGTGCCTGGATACCGACGGGGATCCCGAGTGGAAACACCATATATTTT. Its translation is CAWIPTGIPSGNTIYF.

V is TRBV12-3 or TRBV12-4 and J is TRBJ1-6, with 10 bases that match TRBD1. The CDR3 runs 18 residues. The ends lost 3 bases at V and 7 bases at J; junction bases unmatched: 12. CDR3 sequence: CASSFFWTGGSGNSPLHF. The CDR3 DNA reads TGTGCCAGCAGTTTCTTCTGGACAGGGGGTTCCGGAAATTCACCCCTCCACTTT.

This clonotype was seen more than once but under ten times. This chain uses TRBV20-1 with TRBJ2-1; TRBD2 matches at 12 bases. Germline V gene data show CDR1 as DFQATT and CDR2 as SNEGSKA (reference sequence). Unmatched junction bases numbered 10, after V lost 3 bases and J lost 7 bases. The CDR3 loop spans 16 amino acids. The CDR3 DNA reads TGCAGTGCTAGTGCTAGCGGGAGGGCCAAAGAGAATGAGCAGTTCTTC. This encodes CSASASGRAKENEQFF.

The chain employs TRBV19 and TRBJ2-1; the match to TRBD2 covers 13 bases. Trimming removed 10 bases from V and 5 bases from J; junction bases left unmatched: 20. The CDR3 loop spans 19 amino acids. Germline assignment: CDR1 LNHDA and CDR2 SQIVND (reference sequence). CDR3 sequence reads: CATTPPRTSGSPSNNEQFF. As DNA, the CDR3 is TGTGCCACTACCCCCCCGAGGACTAGCGGGAGTCCCTCAAACAATGAGCAGTTCTTC.

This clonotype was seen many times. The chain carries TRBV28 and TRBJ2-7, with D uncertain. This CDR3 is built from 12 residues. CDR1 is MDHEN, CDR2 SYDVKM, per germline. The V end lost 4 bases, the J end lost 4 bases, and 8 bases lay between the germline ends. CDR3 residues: CASSSLRYEQYF. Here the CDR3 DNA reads TGTGCCAGCAGTTCCTTGAGATACGAGCAGTACTTC.

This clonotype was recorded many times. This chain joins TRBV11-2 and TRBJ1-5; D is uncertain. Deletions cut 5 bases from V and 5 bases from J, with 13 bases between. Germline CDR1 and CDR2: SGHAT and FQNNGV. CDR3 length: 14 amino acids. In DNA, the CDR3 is TGTGCCAGCAGCGTAGGGTCAGGAGATCAGCCCCAGCATTTT. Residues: CASSVGSGDQPQHF.